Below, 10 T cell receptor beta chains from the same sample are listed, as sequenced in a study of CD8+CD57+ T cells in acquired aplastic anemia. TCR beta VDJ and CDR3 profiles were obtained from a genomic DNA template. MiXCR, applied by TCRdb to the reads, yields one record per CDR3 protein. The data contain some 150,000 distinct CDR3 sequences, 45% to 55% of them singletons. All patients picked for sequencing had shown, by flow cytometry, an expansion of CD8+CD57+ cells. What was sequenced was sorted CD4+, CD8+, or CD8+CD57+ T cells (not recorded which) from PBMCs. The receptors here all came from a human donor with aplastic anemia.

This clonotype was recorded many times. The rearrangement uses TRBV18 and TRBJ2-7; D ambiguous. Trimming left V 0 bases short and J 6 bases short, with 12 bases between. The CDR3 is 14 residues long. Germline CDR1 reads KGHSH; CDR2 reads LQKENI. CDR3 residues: CASSPPNRPFEQYF. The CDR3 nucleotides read TGTGCCAGCTCACCACCGAACAGACCCTTCGAGCAGTACTTC.

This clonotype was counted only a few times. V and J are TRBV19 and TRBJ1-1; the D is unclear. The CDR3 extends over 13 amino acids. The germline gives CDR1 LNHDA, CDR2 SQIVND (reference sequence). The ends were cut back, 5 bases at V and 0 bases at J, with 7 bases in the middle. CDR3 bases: TGTGCCAGTAGTCCCTTCATGAACACTGAAGCTTTCTTT. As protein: CASSPFMNTEAFF.

The CDR3 sequence is CSASRGTNQPQHF. The CDR3 region has the DNA TGCAGTGCTAGTCGGGGGACCAATCAGCCCCAGCATTTT. The V and J genes are TRBV20-1 and TRBJ1-5, with D maybe TRBD1 (5 bases). Trimming stripped 3 bases from V and 3 bases from J, with 9 bases between. Germline V gives CDR1 DFQATT, CDR2 SNEGSKA (reference sequence). This CDR3 comprises 13 residues.

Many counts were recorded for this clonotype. This chain's CDR3 is CASSLGGGKTQYF. CDR3 bases: TGTGCCAGCAGCTTAGGAGGGGGGAAGACCCAGTACTTC. The rearrangement links TRBV13 to TRBJ2-5; either TRBD1 or TRBD2 may fit D (6 bases each). V lost 0 bases, J lost 6 bases, and 8 bases lay in between. From germline, CDR1 is PRHDT and CDR2 FYEKMQ (reference sequence). CDR3 length: 13 amino acids.

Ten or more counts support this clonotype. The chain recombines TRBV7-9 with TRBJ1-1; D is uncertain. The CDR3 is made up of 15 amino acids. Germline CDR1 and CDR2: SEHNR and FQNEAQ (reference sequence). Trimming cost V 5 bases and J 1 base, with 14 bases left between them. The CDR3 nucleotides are TGTGCCAGCAGCGCCGTAGGACTGCCGAACACTGAAGCTTTCTTT. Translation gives CASSAVGLPNTEAFF.

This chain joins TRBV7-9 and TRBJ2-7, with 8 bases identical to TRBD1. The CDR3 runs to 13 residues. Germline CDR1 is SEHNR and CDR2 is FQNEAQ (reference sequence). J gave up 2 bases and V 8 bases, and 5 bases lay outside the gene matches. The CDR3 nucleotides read TGTGCCAGCGGAGGGACAGGAACCTACGAGCAGTACTTC. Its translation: CASGGTGTYEQYF.

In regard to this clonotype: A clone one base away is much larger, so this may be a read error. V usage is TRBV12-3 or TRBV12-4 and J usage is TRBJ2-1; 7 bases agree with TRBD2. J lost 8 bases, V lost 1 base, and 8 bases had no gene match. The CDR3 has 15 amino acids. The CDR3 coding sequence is TGTGCCAGCAGTTTAGTGGGGGGGTCTTACGATGAGCAGTTCTTC. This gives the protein CASSLVGGSYDEQFF.

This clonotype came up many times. The chain's CDR3 is CASSYSTAGGQETQYF. CDR3 bases: TGTGCCAGCAGTTACTCGACAGCGGGGGGCCAAGAGACCCAGTACTTC. The V gene is TRBV6-6, the J gene TRBJ2-5; 9 positions match TRBD2. Germline CDR1 and CDR2: MNHNY and SVGAGI (reference sequence). The CDR3 covers 16 residues. The J segment lost 1 base and the V segment lost 0 bases, leaving 3 bases of the junction unmatched.

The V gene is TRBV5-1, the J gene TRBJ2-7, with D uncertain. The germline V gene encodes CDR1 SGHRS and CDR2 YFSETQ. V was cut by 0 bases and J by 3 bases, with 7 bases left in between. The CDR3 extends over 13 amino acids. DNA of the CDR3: TGCGCCAGCAGCTTGGTGGGGAACTACGAGCAGTACTTC. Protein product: CASSLVGNYEQYF.

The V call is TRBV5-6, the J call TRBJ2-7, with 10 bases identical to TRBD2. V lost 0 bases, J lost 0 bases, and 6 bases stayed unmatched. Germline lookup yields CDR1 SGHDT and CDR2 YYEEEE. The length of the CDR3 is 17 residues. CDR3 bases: TGTGCCAGCAGCTTGGGAATTCAGCGGGGGGGCTCCTACGAGCAGTACTTC. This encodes CASSLGIQRGGSYEQYF. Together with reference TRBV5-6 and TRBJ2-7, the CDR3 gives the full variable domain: DAGVTQSPTHLIKTRGQQVTLRCSPKSGHDTVSWYQQALGQGPQFIFQYYEEEERQRGNFPDRFSGHQFPNYSSELNVNALLLGDSALYLCASSLGIQRGGSYEQYFGPGTRLTVT.